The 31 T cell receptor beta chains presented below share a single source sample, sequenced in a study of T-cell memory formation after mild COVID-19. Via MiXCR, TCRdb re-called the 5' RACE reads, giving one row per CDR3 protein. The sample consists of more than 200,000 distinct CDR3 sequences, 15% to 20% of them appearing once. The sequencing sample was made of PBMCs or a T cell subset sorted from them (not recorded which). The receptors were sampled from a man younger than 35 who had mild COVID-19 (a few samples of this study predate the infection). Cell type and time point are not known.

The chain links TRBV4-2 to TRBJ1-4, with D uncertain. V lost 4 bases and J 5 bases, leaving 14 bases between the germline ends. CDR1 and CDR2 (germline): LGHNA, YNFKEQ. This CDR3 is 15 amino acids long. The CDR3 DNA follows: TGTGCCAGCAGCCGTGATCGGACGGGAAATGAAAAACTGTTTTTT. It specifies CASSRDRTGNEKLFF.

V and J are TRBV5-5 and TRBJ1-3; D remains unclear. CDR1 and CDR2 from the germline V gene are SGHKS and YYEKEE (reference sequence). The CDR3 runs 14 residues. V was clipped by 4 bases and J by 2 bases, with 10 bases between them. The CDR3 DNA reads TGTGCCAGCAGCCAAGAGTGGGCTGGAAACACCATATATTTT. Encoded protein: CASSQEWAGNTIYF.

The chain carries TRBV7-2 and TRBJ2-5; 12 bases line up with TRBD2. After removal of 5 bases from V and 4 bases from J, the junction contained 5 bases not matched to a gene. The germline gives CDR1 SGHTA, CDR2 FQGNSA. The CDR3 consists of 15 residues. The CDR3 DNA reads TGTGCCAGCAGCCCTCGACTAGCGGGGGTAGAGACCCAGTACTTC. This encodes CASSPRLAGVETQYF.

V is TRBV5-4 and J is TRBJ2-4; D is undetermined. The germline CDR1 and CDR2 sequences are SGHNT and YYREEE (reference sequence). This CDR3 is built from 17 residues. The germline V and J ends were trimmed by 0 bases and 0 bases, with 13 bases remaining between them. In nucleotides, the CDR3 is TGTGCCAGCAGCTTGGACGTCGGGCCGCTAGCCAAAAACATTCAGTACTTC. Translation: CASSLDVGPLAKNIQYF.

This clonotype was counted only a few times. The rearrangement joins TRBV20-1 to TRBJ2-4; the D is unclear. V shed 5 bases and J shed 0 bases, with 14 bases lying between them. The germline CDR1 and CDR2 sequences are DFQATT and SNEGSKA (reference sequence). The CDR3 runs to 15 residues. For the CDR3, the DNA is TGCAGTGCTGGGCCCCAAGCGACAGCCAAAAACATTCAGTACTTC. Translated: CSAGPQATAKNIQYF.

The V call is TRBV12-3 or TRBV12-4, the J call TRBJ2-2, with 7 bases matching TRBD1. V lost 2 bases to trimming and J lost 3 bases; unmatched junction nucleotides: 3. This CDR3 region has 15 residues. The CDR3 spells CASSLSQGDTGELFF. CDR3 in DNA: TGTGCCAGCAGTTTAAGCCAGGGGGACACCGGGGAGCTGTTTTTT.

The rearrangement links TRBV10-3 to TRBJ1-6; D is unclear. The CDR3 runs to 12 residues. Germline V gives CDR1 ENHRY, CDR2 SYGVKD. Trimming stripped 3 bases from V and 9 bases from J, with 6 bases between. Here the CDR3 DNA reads TGTGCCATCAGTGAATTCGGTTCACCCCTCCACTTT. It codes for CAISEFGSPLHF.

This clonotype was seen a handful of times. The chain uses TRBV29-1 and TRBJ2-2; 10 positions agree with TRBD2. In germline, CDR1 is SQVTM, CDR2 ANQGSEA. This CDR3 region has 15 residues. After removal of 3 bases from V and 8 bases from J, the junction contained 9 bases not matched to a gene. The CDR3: CSVDLASGGVGELFF. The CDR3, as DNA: TGCAGCGTTGATTTGGCTAGCGGGGGTGTAGGGGAGCTGTTTTTT.

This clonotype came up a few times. The CDR3 nucleotides read TGTGCCAGCAGTAAAGGACAGGGCTACGAGCAGTACTTC. It codes for CASSKGQGYEQYF. V and J are TRBV6-5 and TRBJ2-7; TRBD1 matches 8 bases. Germline CDR1 reads MNHEY; CDR2 reads SVGAGI. With 5 bases clipped from V and 3 bases from J, the junction kept 3 bases outside the gene matches. This CDR3 is 13 amino acids long.

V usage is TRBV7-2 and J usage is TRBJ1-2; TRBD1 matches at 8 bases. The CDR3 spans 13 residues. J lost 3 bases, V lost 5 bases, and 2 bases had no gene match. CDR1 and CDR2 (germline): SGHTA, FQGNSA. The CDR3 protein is CASSRGQDYGYTF. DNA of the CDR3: TGTGCCAGCAGCAGGGGACAGGACTATGGCTACACCTTC.

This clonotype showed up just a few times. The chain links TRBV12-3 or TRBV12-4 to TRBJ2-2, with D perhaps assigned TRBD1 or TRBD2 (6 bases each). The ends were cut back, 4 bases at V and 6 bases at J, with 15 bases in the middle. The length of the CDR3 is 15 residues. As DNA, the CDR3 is TGTGCCAGCAGTTCTTGGAAGGGGGGTTCCGGGGAGCTGTTTTTT. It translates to CASSSWKGGSGELFF.

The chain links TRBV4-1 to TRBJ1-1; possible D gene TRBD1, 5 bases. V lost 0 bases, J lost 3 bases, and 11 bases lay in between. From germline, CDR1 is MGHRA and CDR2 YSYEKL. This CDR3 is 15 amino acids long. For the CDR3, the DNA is TGCGCCAGCAGCCAAGACCCCCAGGGCTACACTGAAGCTTTCTTT. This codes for CASSQDPQGYTEAFF.

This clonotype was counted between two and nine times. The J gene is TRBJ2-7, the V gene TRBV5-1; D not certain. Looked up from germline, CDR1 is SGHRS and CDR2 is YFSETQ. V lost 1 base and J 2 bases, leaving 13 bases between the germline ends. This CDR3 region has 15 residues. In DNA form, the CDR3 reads TGCGCCAGCAGCTTGAAGTCTACGATAACCTACGAGCAGTACGTC. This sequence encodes CASSLKSTITYEQYV.

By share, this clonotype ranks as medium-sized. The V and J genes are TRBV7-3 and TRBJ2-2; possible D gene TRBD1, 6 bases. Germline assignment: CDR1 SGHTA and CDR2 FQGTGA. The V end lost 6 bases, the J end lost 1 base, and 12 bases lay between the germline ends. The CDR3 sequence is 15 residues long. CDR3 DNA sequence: TGTGCCAGCAGGCCGTCCAGGGGGAACACCGGGGAGCTGTTTTTT. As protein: CASRPSRGNTGELFF.

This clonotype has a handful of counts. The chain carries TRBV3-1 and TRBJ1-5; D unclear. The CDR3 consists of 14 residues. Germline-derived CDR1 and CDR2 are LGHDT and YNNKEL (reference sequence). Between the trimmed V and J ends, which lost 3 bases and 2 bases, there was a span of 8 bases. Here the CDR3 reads CASSQTRGNQPQHF. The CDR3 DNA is TGTGCCAGCAGCCAGACCCGGGGCAATCAGCCCCAGCATTTT. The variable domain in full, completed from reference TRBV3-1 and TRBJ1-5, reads DTAVSQTPKYLVTQMGNDKSIKCEQNLGHDTMYWYKQDSKKFLKIMFSYNNKELIINETVPNRFSPKSPDKAHLNLHINSLELGDSAVYFCASSQTRGNQPQHFGDGTRLSIL.

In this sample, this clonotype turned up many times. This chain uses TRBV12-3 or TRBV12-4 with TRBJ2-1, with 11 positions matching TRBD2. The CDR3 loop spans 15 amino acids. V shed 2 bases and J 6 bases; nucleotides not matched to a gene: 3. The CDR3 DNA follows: TGTGCCAGCAGTTTAATAGCGGGGGGGCGCAATGAGCAGTTCTTC. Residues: CASSLIAGGRNEQFF.

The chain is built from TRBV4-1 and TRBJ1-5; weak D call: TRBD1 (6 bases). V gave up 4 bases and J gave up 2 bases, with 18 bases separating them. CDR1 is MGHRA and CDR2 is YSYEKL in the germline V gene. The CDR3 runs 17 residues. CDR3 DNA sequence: TGCGCCAGCAGCCCAGCGTTTGGGGGGCGAGGCAATCAGCCCCAGCATTTT. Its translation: CASSPAFGGRGNQPQHF.

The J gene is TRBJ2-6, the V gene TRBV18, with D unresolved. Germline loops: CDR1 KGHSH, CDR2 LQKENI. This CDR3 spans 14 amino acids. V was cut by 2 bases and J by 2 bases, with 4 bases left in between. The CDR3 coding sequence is TGTGCCAGCTCACCATCCCCTGGGGCCAACGTCCTGACTTTC. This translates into CASSPSPGANVLTF.

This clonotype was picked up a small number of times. This CDR3 is CASSPGWDYEQYV. The CDR3 DNA is TGTGCCAGCAGCCCCGGCTGGGACTACGAGCAGTACGTC. The chain employs TRBV12-3 or TRBV12-4 and TRBJ2-7, with unresolved D. The CDR3 consists of 13 residues. Trimming left V 6 bases short and J 3 bases short, with 12 bases between.

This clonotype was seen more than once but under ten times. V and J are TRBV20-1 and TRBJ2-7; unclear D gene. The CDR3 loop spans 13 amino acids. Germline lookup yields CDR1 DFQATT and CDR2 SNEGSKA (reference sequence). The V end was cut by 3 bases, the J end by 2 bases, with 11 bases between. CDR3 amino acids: CSASAGQAYEQYV. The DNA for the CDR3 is TGCAGTGCTAGCGCCGGGCAGGCCTACGAGCAGTACGTC.

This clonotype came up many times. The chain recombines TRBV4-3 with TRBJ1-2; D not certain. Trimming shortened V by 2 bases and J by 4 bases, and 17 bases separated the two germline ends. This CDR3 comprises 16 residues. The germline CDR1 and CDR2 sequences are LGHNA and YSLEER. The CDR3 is CASSQSLRRLAYGYTF. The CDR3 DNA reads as TGCGCCAGCAGCCAAAGCCTCAGACGGCTTGCCTATGGCTACACCTTC.

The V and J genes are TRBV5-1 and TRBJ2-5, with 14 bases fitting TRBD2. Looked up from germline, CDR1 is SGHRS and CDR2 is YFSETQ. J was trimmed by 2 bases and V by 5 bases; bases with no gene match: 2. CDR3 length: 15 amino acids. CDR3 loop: CASRWTSGGQETQYF. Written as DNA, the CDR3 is TGCGCCAGCAGATGGACTAGCGGGGGGCAAGAGACCCAGTACTTC. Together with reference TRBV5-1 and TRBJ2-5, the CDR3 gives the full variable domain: KAGVTQTPRYLIKTRGQQVTLSCSPISGHRSVSWYQQTPGQGLQFLFEYFSETQRNKGNFPGRFSGRQFSNSRSEMNVSTLELGDSALYLCASRWTSGGQETQYFGPGTRLLVL.

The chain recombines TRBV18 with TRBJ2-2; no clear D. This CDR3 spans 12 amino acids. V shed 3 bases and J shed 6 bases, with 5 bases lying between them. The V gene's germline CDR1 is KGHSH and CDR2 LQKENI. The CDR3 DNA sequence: TGTGCCAGCTCACCGGTGGCCGGGGAGCTGTTTTTT. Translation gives CASSPVAGELFF.

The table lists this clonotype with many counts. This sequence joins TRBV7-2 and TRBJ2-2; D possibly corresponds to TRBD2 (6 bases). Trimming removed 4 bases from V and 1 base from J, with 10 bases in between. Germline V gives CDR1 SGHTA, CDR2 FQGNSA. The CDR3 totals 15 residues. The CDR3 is CASSWDSRNTGELFF. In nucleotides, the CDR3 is TGTGCCAGCAGCTGGGACTCCCGGAACACCGGGGAGCTGTTTTTT. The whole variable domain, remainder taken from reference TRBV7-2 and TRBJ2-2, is GAGVSQSPSNKVTEKGKDVELRCDPISGHTALYWYRQSLGQGLEFLIYFQGNSAPDKSGLPSDRFSAERTGGSVSTLTIQRTQQEDSAVYLCASSWDSRNTGELFFGEGSRLTVL.

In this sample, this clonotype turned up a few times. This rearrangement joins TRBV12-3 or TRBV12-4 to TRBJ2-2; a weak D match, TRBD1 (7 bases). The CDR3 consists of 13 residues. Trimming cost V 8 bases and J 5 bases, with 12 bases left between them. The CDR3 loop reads CASSAGGTGELFF. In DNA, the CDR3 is TGTGCCAGCTCCGCAGGGGGGACCGGGGAGCTGTTTTTT.

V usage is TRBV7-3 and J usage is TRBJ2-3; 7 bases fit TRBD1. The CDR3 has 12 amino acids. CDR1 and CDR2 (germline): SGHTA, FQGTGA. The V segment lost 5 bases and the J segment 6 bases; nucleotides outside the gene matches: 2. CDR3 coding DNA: TGTGCCAGCAGCCAACAGGGGGATACGCAGTATTTT. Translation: CASSQQGDTQYF.

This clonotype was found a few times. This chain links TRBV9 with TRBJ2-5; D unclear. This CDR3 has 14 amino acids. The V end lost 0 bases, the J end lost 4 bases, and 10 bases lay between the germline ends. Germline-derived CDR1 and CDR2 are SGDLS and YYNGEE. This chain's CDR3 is CASSVDPMRETQYF. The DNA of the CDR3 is TGTGCCAGCAGCGTAGACCCGATGAGAGAGACCCAGTACTTC.

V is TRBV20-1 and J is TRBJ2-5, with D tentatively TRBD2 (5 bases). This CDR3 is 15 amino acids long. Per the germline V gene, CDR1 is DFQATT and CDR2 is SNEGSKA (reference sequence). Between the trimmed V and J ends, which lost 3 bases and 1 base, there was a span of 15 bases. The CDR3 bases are TGCAGTGCTAGTAGGGCGGGTGATCTCCAAGAGACCCAGTACTTC. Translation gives CSASRAGDLQETQYF.

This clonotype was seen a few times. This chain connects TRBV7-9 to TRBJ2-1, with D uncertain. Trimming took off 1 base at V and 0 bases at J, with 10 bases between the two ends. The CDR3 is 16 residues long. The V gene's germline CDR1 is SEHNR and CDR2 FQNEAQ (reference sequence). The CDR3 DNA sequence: TGTGCCAGCAGCTTAGACCTAGGCGGCTCCTACAATGAGCAGTTCTTC. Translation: CASSLDLGGSYNEQFF.

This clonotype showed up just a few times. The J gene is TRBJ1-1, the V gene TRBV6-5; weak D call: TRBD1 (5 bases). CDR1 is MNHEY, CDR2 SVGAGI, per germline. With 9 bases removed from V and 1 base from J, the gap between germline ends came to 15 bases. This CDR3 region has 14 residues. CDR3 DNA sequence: TGTGCCAGTAAAATGGGACTGTCGAACACTGAAGCTTTCTTT. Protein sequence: CASKMGLSNTEAFF.

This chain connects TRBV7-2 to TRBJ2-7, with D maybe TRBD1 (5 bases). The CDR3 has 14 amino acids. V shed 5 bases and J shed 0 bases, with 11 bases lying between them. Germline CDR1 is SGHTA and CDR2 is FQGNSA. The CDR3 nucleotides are TGTGCCAGCAGCGCACGACAGTTCTCCTACGAGCAGTACTTC. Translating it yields CASSARQFSYEQYF.